Listed below are T cell receptor beta chains from one sample, sequenced in a study of type 1 regulatory T cells. MiXCR, applied by TCRdb to the reads, yields one record per CDR3 protein. This table has roughly 25,000 distinct CDR3 sequences, 55% to 80% appearing once. Their recognized antigens are unknown. Sequenced: cultured T cells, either the whole culture or a sorted T cell fraction (not recorded which). The receptors were gathered from a human donor in good health. Both conserved end residues are part of each CDR3. The order of the fields is CDR3 length, clone size, D gene, V gene, J gene, CDR3 protein, CDR3 DNA. A D gene is named only where the DNA matches it firmly. Size is stated for part of the rows, as once, few or many counts, or as a class when the clone is expanded.

cdr3_length: 15
clone_size: .
d_call: TRBD1
v_call: TRBV6-5
j_call: TRBJ2-7
cdr3_aa: CASSYTGTGVYEQYF
cdr3_nt: TGTGCCAGCAGCTACACCGGGACAGGGGTTTACGAGCAGTACTTC

cdr3_length: 14
clone_size: few
d_call: .
v_call: TRBV7-2
j_call: TRBJ1-1
cdr3_aa: CASSLDSMNTEAFF
cdr3_nt: TGTGCCAGCAGCTTGGACAGCATGAACACTGAAGCTTTCTTT

cdr3_length: 15
clone_size: .
d_call: TRBD1
v_call: TRBV5-1
j_call: TRBJ1-2
cdr3_aa: CASSLDLGTGVGYTF
cdr3_nt: TGCGCCAGCAGCTTGGATTTGGGGACAGGGGTCGGCTACACCTTC

cdr3_length: 16
clone_size: few
d_call: .
v_call: TRBV6-1
j_call: TRBJ2-5
cdr3_aa: CASNQGGGLGQETQYF
cdr3_nt: TGTGCCAGCAACCAGGGGGGGGGTTTAGGCCAAGAGACCCAGTACTTC

cdr3_length: 14
clone_size: .
d_call: .
v_call: TRBV2
j_call: TRBJ2-1
cdr3_aa: CASINQVTYNEQFF
cdr3_nt: TGTGCCAGCATTAACCAGGTAACCTACAATGAGCAGTTCTTC

cdr3_length: 15
clone_size: .
d_call: .
v_call: TRBV7-2
j_call: TRBJ2-2
cdr3_aa: CASSLALKTSGELFF
cdr3_nt: TGTGCCAGCAGCTTAGCGCTTAAAACGTCCGGGGAGCTGTTTTTT

cdr3_length: 17
clone_size: few
d_call: .
v_call: TRBV18
j_call: TRBJ1-4
cdr3_aa: CASSPPVFSATNEKLFF
cdr3_nt: TGTGCCAGCTCACCTCCGGTTTTTAGCGCAACTAATGAAAAACTGTTTTTT

cdr3_length: 17
clone_size: .
d_call: .
v_call: TRBV20-1
j_call: TRBJ2-1
cdr3_aa: CSAGPHLDSHRYNEQFF
cdr3_nt: TGCAGTGCGGGACCTCACTTGGACAGCCACCGTTACAATGAGCAGTTCTTC

cdr3_length: 13
clone_size: .
d_call: .
v_call: TRBV5-1
j_call: TRBJ1-2
cdr3_aa: CASSLGGVNGYTF
cdr3_nt: TGCGCCAGCAGCTTGGGGGGGGTTAACGGCTACACCTTC

cdr3_length: 14
clone_size: .
d_call: .
v_call: TRBV24-1
j_call: TRBJ2-1
cdr3_aa: CATSDTQIYNEQFF
cdr3_nt: TGTGCCACCAGTGATACACAGATTTACAATGAGCAGTTCTTC

cdr3_length: 14
clone_size: .
d_call: .
v_call: TRBV10-3
j_call: TRBJ2-1
cdr3_aa: CANNGVSGGNEQFF
cdr3_nt: TGTGCCAATAACGGGGTAAGCGGTGGGAATGAGCAGTTCTTC

cdr3_length: 11
clone_size: large
d_call: .
v_call: TRBV7-2
j_call: TRBJ1-6
cdr3_aa: CASSSNSPLHF
cdr3_nt: TGTGCCAGCAGCTCCAATTCACCCCTCCACTTT

cdr3_length: 15
clone_size: .
d_call: TRBD1
v_call: TRBV6-2/TRBV6-3
j_call: TRBJ2-1
cdr3_aa: CASSTGTGDYNEQFF
cdr3_nt: TGTGCCAGCAGCACCGGGACAGGGGACTACAATGAGCAGTTCTTC

cdr3_length: 12
clone_size: few
d_call: .
v_call: TRBV7-9
j_call: TRBJ1-1
cdr3_aa: CATGRVVTEAFF
cdr3_nt: TGTGCCACCGGGAGGGTAGTGACTGAAGCTTTCTTT

cdr3_length: 13
clone_size: .
d_call: .
v_call: TRBV12-3/TRBV12-4
j_call: TRBJ1-2
cdr3_aa: CASRSTGTDGYTF
cdr3_nt: TGTGCCAGCAGATCAACAGGGACGGATGGCTACACCTTC

cdr3_length: 13
clone_size: .
d_call: .
v_call: TRBV6-1
j_call: TRBJ1-1
cdr3_aa: CASSEILGTEAFF
cdr3_nt: TGTGCCAGCAGTGAAATATTAGGGACTGAAGCTTTCTTT

cdr3_length: 15
clone_size: .
d_call: .
v_call: TRBV10-3
j_call: TRBJ2-7
cdr3_aa: CAISAATGLSYEQYF
cdr3_nt: TGTGCCATCAGTGCGGCGACAGGCCTCTCCTACGAGCAGTACTTC

cdr3_length: 17
clone_size: .
d_call: TRBD1
v_call: TRBV5-1
j_call: TRBJ1-1
cdr3_aa: CASSLATGGRGNTEAFF
cdr3_nt: TGCGCCAGCAGCTTGGCGACAGGGGGGAGAGGGAACACTGAAGCTTTCTTT

cdr3_length: 14
clone_size: once
d_call: .
v_call: TRBV12-3/TRBV12-4
j_call: TRBJ1-6
cdr3_aa: CASSQGALRPPLHF
cdr3_nt: TGTGCCAGCAGTCAGGGAGCGCTTAGGCCACCCCTCCACTTT

cdr3_length: 16
clone_size: few
d_call: .
v_call: TRBV4-2
j_call: TRBJ1-6
cdr3_aa: CASSQRQINHNSPLHF
cdr3_nt: TGTGCCAGCAGCCAGCGTCAGATAAATCATAATTCACCCCTCCACTTT

cdr3_length: 14
clone_size: once
d_call: TRBD1
v_call: TRBV12-3/TRBV12-4
j_call: TRBJ1-4
cdr3_aa: CASKATGTNEKLFF
cdr3_nt: TGTGCCAGCAAAGCGACAGGGACTAATGAAAAACTGTTTTTT

cdr3_length: 11
clone_size: .
d_call: .
v_call: TRBV30
j_call: TRBJ2-1
cdr3_aa: CAWSTGSEQFF
cdr3_nt: TGTGCCTGGTCCACCGGCAGTGAGCAGTTCTTC

cdr3_length: 16
clone_size: .
d_call: TRBD1
v_call: TRBV4-1
j_call: TRBJ1-4
cdr3_aa: CASRLRQGPTNEKLFF
cdr3_nt: TGCGCCAGCAGACTTCGACAGGGCCCAACTAATGAAAAACTGTTTTTT

cdr3_length: 15
clone_size: few
d_call: .
v_call: TRBV5-1
j_call: TRBJ2-3
cdr3_aa: CASSLYHSYTDTQYF
cdr3_nt: TGCGCCAGCAGCTTGTACCACAGCTACACAGATACGCAGTATTTT

cdr3_length: 14
clone_size: .
d_call: .
v_call: TRBV2
j_call: TRBJ2-7
cdr3_aa: CASSVQGSSYEQYF
cdr3_nt: TGTGCCAGCAGTGTTCAGGGGTCTTCCTACGAGCAGTACTTC

cdr3_length: 15
clone_size: .
d_call: TRBD2
v_call: TRBV10-1
j_call: TRBJ2-5
cdr3_aa: CASSMTSGGQETQYF
cdr3_nt: TGCGCCAGCAGCATGACTAGCGGGGGACAAGAGACCCAGTACTTC

cdr3_length: 13
clone_size: once
d_call: .
v_call: TRBV27
j_call: TRBJ2-7
cdr3_aa: CASPGTPESEQYF
cdr3_nt: TGTGCCAGCCCGGGGACCCCCGAATCCGAGCAGTACTTC

cdr3_length: 16
clone_size: medium-sized
d_call: TRBD1
v_call: TRBV6-6
j_call: TRBJ2-1
cdr3_aa: CASSYPGQGGHNEQFF
cdr3_nt: TGTGCCAGCAGTTACCCCGGACAGGGGGGCCACAATGAGCAGTTCTTC

cdr3_length: 14
clone_size: .
d_call: .
v_call: TRBV5-1
j_call: TRBJ2-3
cdr3_aa: CASSSRWVGDTQYF
cdr3_nt: TGCGCCAGCAGCTCTCGCTGGGTGGGGGATACGCAGTATTTT

cdr3_length: 17
clone_size: .
d_call: .
v_call: TRBV12-3/TRBV12-4
j_call: TRBJ1-1
cdr3_aa: CASSLWRFAAGNTEAFF
cdr3_nt: TGTGCCAGCAGTTTATGGCGTTTTGCGGCGGGGAACACTGAAGCTTTCTTT

cdr3_length: 15
clone_size: .
d_call: .
v_call: TRBV18
j_call: TRBJ1-5
cdr3_aa: CASSPQGEVSQPQHF
cdr3_nt: TGTGCCAGCTCACCACAGGGGGAGGTGAGTCAGCCCCAGCATTTT

cdr3_length: 15
clone_size: .
d_call: .
v_call: TRBV20-1
j_call: TRBJ2-1
cdr3_aa: CSARDYQDRNNEQFF
cdr3_nt: TGCAGTGCTAGAGATTACCAGGACCGAAACAATGAGCAGTTCTTC

cdr3_length: 13
clone_size: .
d_call: TRBD2
v_call: TRBV20-1
j_call: TRBJ2-3
cdr3_aa: CSAWGLASDTQYF
cdr3_nt: TGCAGTGCTTGGGGACTAGCATCAGATACGCAGTATTTT

cdr3_length: 13
clone_size: .
d_call: .
v_call: TRBV3-1
j_call: TRBJ2-5
cdr3_aa: CASSQGTWVTQYF
cdr3_nt: TGTGCCAGCAGCCAAGGGACATGGGTAACCCAGTACTTC

cdr3_length: 17
clone_size: once
d_call: TRBD1
v_call: TRBV5-1
j_call: TRBJ2-3
cdr3_aa: CASSLVRTGGPSDTQYF
cdr3_nt: TGCGCCAGCAGCTTGGTTAGGACAGGGGGCCCGTCCGATACGCAGTATTTT

cdr3_length: 17
clone_size: .
d_call: .
v_call: TRBV24-1
j_call: TRBJ1-2
cdr3_aa: CATSGTGSRGSNYGYTF
cdr3_nt: TGTGCCACCAGTGGTACAGGGAGTCGAGGCTCCAACTATGGCTACACCTTC

cdr3_length: 18
clone_size: .
d_call: .
v_call: TRBV7-9
j_call: TRBJ2-6
cdr3_aa: CASSLGGHRFSGANVLTF
cdr3_nt: TGTGCCAGCAGCTTAGGGGGACACAGATTCTCTGGGGCCAACGTCCTGACTTTC

cdr3_length: 16
clone_size: .
d_call: TRBD2
v_call: TRBV7-2
j_call: TRBJ2-3
cdr3_aa: CASSLSSGVGTDTQYF
cdr3_nt: TGTGCCAGCAGCCTATCTAGCGGGGTGGGCACAGATACGCAGTATTTT

cdr3_length: 15
clone_size: .
d_call: .
v_call: TRBV20-1
j_call: TRBJ2-1
cdr3_aa: CSAREAGQRLRPKFF
cdr3_nt: TGCAGTGCTAGAGAAGCAGGACAGAGATTAAGGCCGAAGTTCTTC

cdr3_length: 15
clone_size: few
d_call: .
v_call: TRBV7-2
j_call: TRBJ1-2
cdr3_aa: CASSLAPQQGTGYTF
cdr3_nt: TGTGCCAGCAGCTTAGCCCCACAACAGGGCACTGGCTACACCTTC

cdr3_length: 14
clone_size: .
d_call: TRBD1
v_call: TRBV25-1
j_call: TRBJ2-2
cdr3_aa: CASRGQGNTGELFF
cdr3_nt: TGTGCCAGCAGGGGACAGGGGAACACCGGGGAGCTGTTTTTT

cdr3_length: 15
clone_size: medium-sized
d_call: .
v_call: TRBV5-1
j_call: TRBJ2-6
cdr3_aa: CASSFGGLGANVLTF
cdr3_nt: TGCGCCAGCAGCTTTGGGGGGCTTGGGGCCAACGTCCTGACTTTC

cdr3_length: 13
clone_size: .
d_call: TRBD1
v_call: TRBV29-1
j_call: TRBJ1-2
cdr3_aa: CSAVRGISGDYTF
cdr3_nt: TGCAGCGCCGTCAGGGGGATTAGTGGGGATTACACCTTC

cdr3_length: 14
clone_size: .
d_call: TRBD2
v_call: TRBV20-1
j_call: TRBJ2-5
cdr3_aa: CSAPLTSGGRSQYF
cdr3_nt: TGCAGTGCTCCCCTGACTAGCGGGGGCCGATCACAGTACTTC

cdr3_length: 15
clone_size: .
d_call: .
v_call: TRBV5-5
j_call: TRBJ1-2
cdr3_aa: CASSLGAPTNYGYTF
cdr3_nt: TGTGCCAGCAGCTTGGGTGCGCCAACTAACTATGGCTACACCTTC

cdr3_length: 16
clone_size: few
d_call: TRBD1
v_call: TRBV4-2
j_call: TRBJ2-5
cdr3_aa: CASSPSGQGAGETQYF
cdr3_nt: TGTGCCAGCAGCCCAAGCGGACAGGGGGCAGGAGAGACCCAGTACTTC

cdr3_length: 15
clone_size: few
d_call: .
v_call: TRBV6-1
j_call: TRBJ1-6
cdr3_aa: CASTYLTGSNSPLHF
cdr3_nt: TGTGCCAGCACCTATTTGACAGGCTCTAATTCACCCCTCCACTTT

cdr3_length: 12
clone_size: .
d_call: .
v_call: TRBV20-1
j_call: TRBJ2-5
cdr3_aa: CSASPSGETQYF
cdr3_nt: TGCAGTGCTAGTCCGTCCGGGGAGACCCAGTACTTC

cdr3_length: 14
clone_size: .
d_call: TRBD1
v_call: TRBV5-4
j_call: TRBJ1-2
cdr3_aa: CASSSPTGDYGYTF
cdr3_nt: TGTGCCAGCAGCTCACCTACAGGGGACTATGGCTACACCTTC

cdr3_length: 14
clone_size: medium-sized
d_call: TRBD1
v_call: TRBV28
j_call: TRBJ2-3
cdr3_aa: CATTDRGSTDTQYF
cdr3_nt: TGTGCCACTACGGACAGGGGAAGCACAGATACGCAGTATTTT

cdr3_length: 14
clone_size: medium-sized
d_call: .
v_call: TRBV6-6
j_call: TRBJ1-4
cdr3_aa: CASSHGQTREKLFF
cdr3_nt: TGTGCCAGCAGTCATGGACAGACAAGGGAAAAACTGTTTTTT

cdr3_length: 15
clone_size: .
d_call: .
v_call: TRBV12-3/TRBV12-4
j_call: TRBJ1-3
cdr3_aa: CPSFLGLVPGNTIYF
cdr3_nt: TGTCCCAGCTTCTTGGGGTTGGTTCCTGGAAACACCATATATTTT

cdr3_length: 18
clone_size: once
d_call: .
v_call: TRBV12-2
j_call: TRBJ2-1
cdr3_aa: CARRSRGQIIVSYNEQFF
cdr3_nt: TGTGCAAGACGGTCCCGGGGTCAAATTATAGTCTCCTACAATGAGCAGTTCTTC

cdr3_length: 15
clone_size: .
d_call: .
v_call: TRBV7-2
j_call: TRBJ2-5
cdr3_aa: CASSPRGLSQETQYF
cdr3_nt: TGTGCCAGCAGCCCACGCGGACTCTCCCAAGAGACCCAGTACTTC

cdr3_length: 15
clone_size: .
d_call: .
v_call: TRBV7-2
j_call: TRBJ2-1
cdr3_aa: CASTLQVSSYNEQFF
cdr3_nt: TGTGCCAGCACCCTACAGGTGAGCTCCTACAATGAGCAGTTCTTC

cdr3_length: 15
clone_size: .
d_call: TRBD1
v_call: TRBV20-1
j_call: TRBJ1-1
cdr3_aa: CSAGQGVRENTEAFF
cdr3_nt: TGCAGTGCTGGACAGGGGGTCCGGGAGAACACTGAAGCTTTCTTT

cdr3_length: 13
clone_size: .
d_call: .
v_call: TRBV29-1
j_call: TRBJ1-4
cdr3_aa: CSVLGSDNEKLFF
cdr3_nt: TGCAGCGTTTTGGGGTCAGACAATGAAAAACTGTTTTTT